This TCR beta chain was sequenced in a study of blood T cell repertoires in COVID-19. The ends were cut back, 2 bases at V and 4 bases at J, with 11 bases in the middle. The CDR3 sequence is 14 residues long. Germline loops: CDR1 SGHTA, CDR2 FQGNSA. Sequenced by immunoSEQ multiplex PCR; TCRdb stores in-frame clones only, minus some. The table has roughly 270,000 clones, approximately 82% seen once. The chain employs TRBV7-2 and TRBJ1-1, with D possibly matching TRBD1 (6 bases). This clonotype was obtained from a man aged 35 to 55 who had been exposed to COVID-19. The material sequenced was PBMCs or T cells enriched from blood (not recorded which). The CDR3 region is CASSLFRTATEAFF. The CDR3 DNA reads as TGTGCCAGCAGCTTATTTAGGACAGCCACTGAAGCTTTCTTT.